The next 10 T cell receptor beta chains were all read from a single sample in a study of cytomegalovirus exposure and HLA in healthy donors (dated by TCRdb to 2016 to 2017). Library method: the immunoSEQ multiplex PCR assay. A mixture of 60 forward primers for TCR Vbeta segments and 13 reverse primers for TCR Jbeta segments was used in the multiplex PCR. TCRdb provides this immuneACCESS table in a form limited to in-frame rearrangements. Some clones are lacking; in checked studies, under half of them reflect an unresolved V gene, and why the rest are absent is not known. For this sample, the table gives 65,000 to 80,000 clones. The ten biggest clones cover roughly 5.1% of the sample. Sequencing used PBMCs. All receptors come from a man aged 30 to 45 in good health and CMV-seronegative.

The J gene is TRBJ2-2, the V gene TRBV7-3, with a possible D match to TRBD1 (5 bases). CDR3 length equals 15 residues. Trimming shortened V by 7 bases and J by 0 bases, and 12 bases separated the two germline ends. The germline gives CDR1 SGHTA, CDR2 FQGTGA. The CDR3 reads CASTFPTANTGELFF. The CDR3, as DNA: TGTGCCAGCACCTTCCCGACAGCGAACACCGGGGAGCTGTTTTTT.

The genes are TRBV15 and TRBJ2-5; no clear D. CDR3 length equals 16 residues. V dropped 0 bases and J dropped 1 base, with 12 bases sitting between them. CDR1 is LNHNV, CDR2 YYDKDF, per germline (reference sequence). The CDR3 reads CATSRDVQRSQETQYF. The CDR3 DNA follows: TGTGCCACCAGCAGAGATGTTCAGCGCTCCCAAGAGACCCAGTACTTC. Full variable domain (missing parts from reference TRBV15 and TRBJ2-5): DAMVIQNPRYQVTQFGKPVTLSCSQTLNHNVMYWYQQKSSQAPKLLFHYYDKDFNNEADTPDNFQSRRPNTSFCFLDIRSPGLGDTAMYLCATSRDVQRSQETQYFGPGTRLLVL.

The rearrangement uses TRBV6-5 and TRBJ2-7; TRBD1 is a possible D gene (5 bases). V lost 4 bases to trimming and J lost 1 base, with 11 bases between them. Germline-derived CDR1 and CDR2 are MNHEY and SVGAGI. This CDR3 is 14 amino acids long. The CDR3 nucleotides are TGTGCCAGCAGTTCTTTCGACAGTTCCTACGAGCAGTACTTC. Translating it yields CASSSFDSSYEQYF.

V is TRBV4-1 and J is TRBJ2-7; the D gene is possibly TRBD1 (5 bases). The CDR3 has 14 residues. V lost 0 bases and J lost 2, with 8 bases in between. CDR1 is MGHRA and CDR2 is YSYEKL in the germline V gene. The CDR3 protein is CASSQDRAAYEQYF. Here the CDR3 DNA reads TGCGCCAGCAGCCAAGACAGGGCTGCCTACGAGCAGTACTTC.

Note on this clone: Other DNA sequences from this sample encode an identical CDR3 as well. The chain employs TRBV29-1 and TRBJ1-1; no clear D gene. Germline V gives CDR1 SQVTM, CDR2 ANQGSEA. Trimming removed 6 bases from V and 1 base from J, with 9 bases in between. CDR3 size: 12 residues. The CDR3 nucleotides are TGCAGCGTCCTTAACGGGAACACTGAAGCTTTCTTT. Translation gives CSVLNGNTEAFF.

The rearrangement uses TRBV6-1 and TRBJ2-1, with 11 bases that match TRBD2. The CDR3 loop spans 18 amino acids. V gave up 3 bases and J gave up 4 bases; unmatched junction bases: 11. Germline CDR1 is MNHNS and CDR2 is SASEGT. The CDR3 DNA reads TGTGCCAGCAGTGAGAGTCTAGCGGGGGGAACTTTATACAATGAGCAGTTCTTC. Its translation: CASSESLAGGTLYNEQFF.

The chain recombines TRBV29-1 with TRBJ1-1; D is undetermined. Deletions cut 7 bases from V and 5 bases from J, with 20 bases between. CDR3 size: 14 residues. CDR1 and CDR2 (germline): SQVTM, ANQGSEA. The CDR3 spells CSAPPHGSDTEAFF. Written as DNA, the CDR3 is TGCAGCGCTCCTCCTCATGGGAGCGATACTGAAGCTTTCTTT.

The rearrangement uses TRBV10-3 and TRBJ2-1, with 8 bases identical to TRBD2. The V gene end was trimmed by 4 bases and the J gene end by 3 bases; junction bases not matched to a gene: 14. Germline V gene lookup returns CDR1 ENHRY and CDR2 SYGVKD. This CDR3 has 18 amino acids. The CDR3 protein is CAISGTIRLAGLYNEQFF. As DNA, the CDR3 is TGTGCCATCAGTGGAACTATTCGGCTAGCGGGCCTCTACAATGAGCAGTTCTTC.

V usage is TRBV6-4 and J usage is TRBJ1-2; 9 nucleotides align to TRBD1. Germline V gene sequence: CDR1 MRHNA, CDR2 SNTAGT. Trimming at V came to 3 bases and at J to 8 bases, leaving 4 bases not matched to a gene. The CDR3 runs to 13 residues. CDR3 amino acids: CASSEQGAGGYTF. The CDR3 DNA reads as TGTGCCAGCAGTGAACAGGGGGCGGGAGGCTACACCTTC.

The chain couples TRBV6-1 to TRBJ1-1; D ambiguous. In germline, CDR1 is MNHNS, CDR2 SASEGT. This CDR3 comprises 13 residues. Between the trimmed V and J ends, which lost 8 bases and 1 base, there was a span of 11 bases. CDR3 in amino acids: CASSPNGNTEAFF. DNA of the CDR3: TGTGCCAGCTCCCCCAACGGGAACACTGAAGCTTTCTTT.